Shown below are 21 T cell receptor beta chains from a single sample sequenced in a study of blood T cells in healthy people across ages. A sample-barcoded 5' primer and a J-beta primer mix were used in a second PCR of roughly 6 to 11 cycles. TCRdb recomputed calls from the 5' RACE reads with MiXCR, one row per CDR3 protein. The table shows roughly 1.4 million distinct CDR3 sequences, with approximately 59% occurring only once. The source material was blood. The receptors stem from a man between 18 and 29 years old in good health.

The chain couples TRBV2 to TRBJ2-2, with TRBD1 identical over 7 bases. The ends lost 7 bases at V and 0 bases at J; junction bases unmatched: 2. Germline V gene data show CDR1 as SNHLY and CDR2 as FYNNEI. The CDR3 contains 14 residues. CDR3 region: CASKGAANTGELFF. The CDR3 nucleotides read TGTGCCAGCAAGGGGGCAGCGAACACCGGGGAGCTGTTTTTT.

J is TRBJ2-4 and V is TRBV12-3 or TRBV12-4, with 9 nucleotides matching TRBD1. This CDR3 region has 14 residues. The J segment lost 9 bases and the V segment lost 6 bases, leaving 9 bases of the junction unmatched. CDR3 region: CASRVQGAQGIQYF. The CDR3 DNA reads TGTGCCAGCAGGGTACAGGGGGCGCAGGGCATTCAGTACTTC.

V is TRBV10-2 and J is TRBJ1-4; 7 bases match TRBD1. This CDR3 is built from 17 residues. V was pared by 6 bases and J by 0 bases, with 10 bases of the junction left unmatched. Germline loops: CDR1 WSHSY, CDR2 SAAADI. CDR3 residues: CASSVFKGQTTNEKLFF. The CDR3 DNA reads TGCGCCAGCAGCGTTTTTAAGGGACAGACAACTAATGAAAAACTGTTTTTT.

As regards this clonotype: With a much larger clone just one base away, this may be a read error. This chain joins TRBV11-1 and TRBJ2-1, with TRBD1 matching 9 bases. CDR1 and CDR2 from the germline V gene are SGHAT and FQDESV (reference sequence). The CDR3 spans 14 residues. V lost 5 bases to trimming and J lost 7 bases; unmatched junction nucleotides: 6. CDR3 coding DNA: TGTGCCAGCAGCGTAGGGACAGGGCGGAATGAGCAGTTCTTC. Encoded protein: CASSVGTGRNEQFF.

This chain connects TRBV29-1 to TRBJ2-1; 9 bases line up with TRBD1. The length of the CDR3 is 13 residues. Germline V gives CDR1 SQVTM, CDR2 ANQGSEA. Trimming at V came to 7 bases and at J to 8 bases, leaving 9 bases not matched to a gene. CDR3 sequence reads: CSALWWTGDEQFF. The CDR3 DNA reads as TGCAGCGCCCTATGGTGGACAGGGGATGAGCAGTTCTTC.

The chain links TRBV9 to TRBJ2-3; 7 bases agree with TRBD1. Germline lookup yields CDR1 SGDLS and CDR2 YYNGEE. The CDR3 has 15 amino acids. V lost 3 bases and J lost 6; bases outside the gene matches: 10. The CDR3 loop is CASSDRDRNQDTQYF. CDR3 coding DNA: TGTGCCAGCAGCGACCGGGACAGAAACCAGGATACGCAGTATTTT. The complete variable domain, with remaining parts taken from reference TRBV9 and TRBJ2-3, reads DSGVTQTPKHLITATGQRVTLRCSPRSGDLSVYWYQQSLDQGLQFLIQYYNGEERAKGNILERFSAQQFPDLHSELNLSSLELGDSALYFCASSDRDRNQDTQYFGPGTRLTVL.

The chain combines TRBV4-2 with TRBJ2-4; D call uncertain. The V gene lost 0 bases and the J gene lost 0 bases, with 6 bases spanning the gap. Germline V gene lookup returns CDR1 LGHNA and CDR2 YNFKEQ. This CDR3 region has 15 residues. The CDR3 region has the DNA TGTGCCAGCAGCCAAGACGGTAGAGCCAAAAACATTCAGTACTTC. Protein product: CASSQDGRAKNIQYF.

In its sample, this clonotype was seen a few times. This rearrangement joins TRBV5-1 to TRBJ2-7; no clear D gene. The CDR3 covers 12 residues. Germline V gives CDR1 SGHRS, CDR2 YFSETQ. Trimming left V 0 bases short and J 5 bases short, with 6 bases between. The CDR3 DNA sequence: TGCGCCAGCAGCTTGGGCGATGACGAGCAGTACTTC. Amino acid sequence: CASSLGDDEQYF.

This clonotype turned up a few times. The V call is TRBV9, the J call TRBJ2-7; tentatively, D is TRBD1 (6 bases). CDR1 is SGDLS, CDR2 YYNGEE, per germline. Trimming cost V 0 bases and J 7 bases, with 11 bases left between them. The CDR3 has 13 residues. CDR3 amino acids: CASSVGVGQEQYF. DNA of the CDR3: TGTGCCAGCAGCGTAGGAGTCGGACAGGAGCAGTACTTC.

The chain joins TRBV3-1 to TRBJ2-4; 13 bases line up with TRBD2. The last part of the DNA fits TRBJ2-7 better; the J call may be wrong. In germline, CDR1 is LGHDT, CDR2 YNNKEL (reference sequence). The CDR3 has 15 residues. CDR3 sequence: CASSQIGTSGNEQYF. For the CDR3, the DNA is TGTGCCAGCAGCCAAATCGGGACTAGCGGGAACGAGCAGTACTTC.

The chain has TRBV11-2 and TRBJ2-7; 8 nucleotides line up with TRBD1. Germline loops: CDR1 SGHAT, CDR2 FQNNGV. The CDR3 is made up of 15 amino acids. The V gene end was trimmed by 0 bases and the J gene end by 3 bases; junction bases not matched to a gene: 4. CDR3 nucleotide sequence: TGTGCCAGCAGCTTAGAGGGACAGGTTATCTACGAGCAGTACTTC. It encodes CASSLEGQVIYEQYF.

This clonotype was observed a handful of times. The chain carries TRBV5-6 and TRBJ2-6; D might be TRBD2 (6 bases). CDR1 is SGHDT and CDR2 is YYEEEE in the germline V gene. This CDR3 has 15 amino acids. V lost 4 bases, J lost 5 bases, and 13 bases lay in between. The CDR3 spells CASSEAGKWANVLTF. For the CDR3, the DNA is TGTGCCAGCAGCGAGGCGGGGAAATGGGCCAACGTCCTGACTTTC.

This sequence joins TRBV27 and TRBJ2-7; D remains ambiguous. Germline CDR1 reads MNHEY; CDR2 reads SMNVEV (reference sequence). V lost 0 bases and J 1 base, leaving 10 bases between the germline ends. The CDR3 is 15 amino acids. The CDR3 region has the DNA TGTGCCAGCAGTTTATCGAGCAGTATATCCTACGAGCAGTACTTC. Translated, it gives CASSLSSSISYEQYF.

The rearrangement uses TRBV12-3 or TRBV12-4 and TRBJ2-4, with a tentative D call TRBD1 (6 bases). The DNA end lines up better with TRBJ2-7; the J call may be wrong. The CDR3 is made up of 13 amino acids. The CDR3 sequence: CASSVLGGYEQYF. In nucleotides, the CDR3 is TGTGCCAGCAGTGTATTAGGGGGCTACGAGCAGTACTTC.

CDR3 sequence: CASSQDNRPNQPQHF. The CDR3 DNA reads as TGCGCCAGCAGCCAGGACAACAGGCCAAATCAGCCCCAGCATTTT. The chain recombines TRBV5-1 with TRBJ1-5, with TRBD1 as a possible D gene (5 bases). The CDR3 is 15 amino acids. Trimming took 4 bases from V and 4 from J, leaving 15 bases between them. CDR1 and CDR2 from the germline V gene are SGHRS and YFSETQ.

J is TRBJ2-2 and V is TRBV25-1, with unresolved D. This CDR3 contains 15 residues. Germline assignment: CDR1 MGHDK and CDR2 SYGVNS. V dropped 1 base and J dropped 3 bases, with 9 bases sitting between them. The CDR3, as DNA: TGTGCCAGCAGTGAATTGGGTCGCGACACCGGGGAGCTGTTTTTT. It codes for CASSELGRDTGELFF.

In this sample, this clonotype turned up once. The chain links TRBV20-1 to TRBJ1-1; D gene ambiguous. Per germline, CDR1 DFQATT and CDR2 SNEGSKA (reference sequence). V lost 2 bases to trimming and J lost 4 bases, with 14 bases between them. The CDR3 contains 14 residues. This chain's CDR3 is CSARSTGGFTEAFF. The CDR3 bases are TGCAGTGCTAGATCTACCGGAGGGTTCACTGAAGCTTTCTTT.

V and J are TRBV7-2 and TRBJ2-3, with D perhaps given as TRBD1 or TRBD2 (5 bases each). Germline V CDR1 and CDR2: SGHTA, FQGNSA. The CDR3 totals 13 residues. Trimming pared 4 bases from V and 8 bases from J, leaving 13 bases between. The CDR3: CASSSAGGGTQYF. For the CDR3, the DNA is TGTGCCAGCAGCTCCGCCGGTGGGGGTACGCAGTATTTT.

This clonotype was recorded many times. This chain connects TRBV29-1 to TRBJ1-1, with 8 bases fitting TRBD1. This CDR3 region has 13 residues. The junction had 9 bases not matched to a gene; V was cut back by 8 bases and J by 4 bases. In germline, CDR1 is SQVTM, CDR2 ANQGSEA. The CDR3 reads CSLQGGGRTEAFF. CDR3 coding DNA: TGCAGCTTACAGGGGGGCGGGCGCACTGAAGCTTTCTTT.

The chain has TRBV4-3 and TRBJ2-5, with unresolved D. The V gene's germline CDR1 is LGHNA and CDR2 YSLEER. V dropped 0 bases and J dropped 5 bases, with 10 bases sitting between them. The CDR3 sequence is 14 residues long. Written as DNA, the CDR3 is TGCGCCAGCAGCCAAGATCCGCGCAGGGAGACCCAGTACTTC. Protein sequence: CASSQDPRRETQYF.

The chain is built from TRBV5-1 and TRBJ2-3; perhaps TRBD2 as D (5 bases). Germline CDR1 and CDR2: SGHRS and YFSETQ. V was pared by 0 bases and J by 2 bases, with 16 bases between. The CDR3 contains 17 residues. In DNA, the CDR3 is TGCGCCAGCAGCTTGGCCATCAAGGACGGGGTCACAGATACGCAGTATTTT. It yields the protein CASSLAIKDGVTDTQYF.